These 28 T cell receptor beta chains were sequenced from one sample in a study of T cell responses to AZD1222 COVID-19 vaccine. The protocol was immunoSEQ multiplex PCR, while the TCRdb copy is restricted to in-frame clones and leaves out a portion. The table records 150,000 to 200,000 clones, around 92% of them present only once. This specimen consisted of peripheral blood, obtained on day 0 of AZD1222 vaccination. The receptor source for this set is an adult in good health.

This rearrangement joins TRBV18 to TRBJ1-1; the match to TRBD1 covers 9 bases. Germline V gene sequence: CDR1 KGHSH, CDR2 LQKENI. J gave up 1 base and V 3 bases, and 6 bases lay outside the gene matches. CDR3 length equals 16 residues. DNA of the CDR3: TGTGCCAGCTCACCCTGGACAGGGGTGGGGAACACTGAAGCTTTCTTT. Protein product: CASSPWTGVGNTEAFF.

Here the CDR3 DNA reads TGTGCCAGCAGCTTAGCTGGGGAGCAAGTCTATGGCTACACCTTC. This sequence encodes CASSLAGEQVYGYTF. The rearrangement links TRBV7-9 to TRBJ1-2; no clear D gene. CDR3 length: 15 residues. Trimming shortened V by 0 bases and J by 4 bases, and 12 bases separated the two germline ends. CDR1 and CDR2 (germline): SEHNR, FQNEAQ (reference sequence).

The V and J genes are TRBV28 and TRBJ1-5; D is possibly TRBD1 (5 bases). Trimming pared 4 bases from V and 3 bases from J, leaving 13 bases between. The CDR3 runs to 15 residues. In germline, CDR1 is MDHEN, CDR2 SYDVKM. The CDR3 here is CASSSGGGDNQPQHF. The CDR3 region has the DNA TGTGCCAGCAGTTCGGGTGGGGGGGACAATCAGCCCCAGCATTTT.

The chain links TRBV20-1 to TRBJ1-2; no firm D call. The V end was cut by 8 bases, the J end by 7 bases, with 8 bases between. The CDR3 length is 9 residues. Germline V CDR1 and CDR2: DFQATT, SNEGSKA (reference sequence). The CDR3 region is CSSEVGYTF. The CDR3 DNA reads TGCAGTTCCGAAGTTGGCTACACCTTC.

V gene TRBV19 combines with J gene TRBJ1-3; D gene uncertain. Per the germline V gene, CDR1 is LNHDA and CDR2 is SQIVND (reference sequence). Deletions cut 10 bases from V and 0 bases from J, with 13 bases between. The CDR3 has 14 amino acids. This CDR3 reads CATQPRGSGNTIYF. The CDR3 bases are TGTGCCACACAACCCCGGGGCTCTGGAAACACCATATATTTT.

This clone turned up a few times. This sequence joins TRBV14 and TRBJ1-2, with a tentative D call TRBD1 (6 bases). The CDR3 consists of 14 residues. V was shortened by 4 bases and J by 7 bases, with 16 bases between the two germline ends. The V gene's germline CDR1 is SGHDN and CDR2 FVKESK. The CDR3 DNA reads TGTGCCAGCAGCCCCCTCGGGGGGGCAGGTGGCTACACCTTC. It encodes CASSPLGGAGGYTF.

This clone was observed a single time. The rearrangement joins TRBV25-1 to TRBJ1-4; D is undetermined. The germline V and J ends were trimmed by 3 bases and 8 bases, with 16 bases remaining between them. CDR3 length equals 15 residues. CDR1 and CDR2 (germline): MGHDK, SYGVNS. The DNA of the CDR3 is TGTGCCAGCAGTGAGACGGTGGCAGGAAGGGAAAAACTGTTTTTT. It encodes CASSETVAGREKLFF.

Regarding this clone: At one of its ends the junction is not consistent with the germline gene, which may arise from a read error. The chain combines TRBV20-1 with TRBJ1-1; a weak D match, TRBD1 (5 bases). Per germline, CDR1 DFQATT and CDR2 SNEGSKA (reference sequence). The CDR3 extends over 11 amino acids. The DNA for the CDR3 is TGCAGTACTAGAGGGGACACTGAAGCTTTCTTT. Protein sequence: CSTRGDTEAFF.

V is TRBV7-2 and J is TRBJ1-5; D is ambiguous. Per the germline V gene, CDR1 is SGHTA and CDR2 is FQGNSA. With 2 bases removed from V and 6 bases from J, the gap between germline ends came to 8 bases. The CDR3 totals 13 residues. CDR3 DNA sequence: TGTGCCAGCAGCTTATCTGCCGTTCAGCCCCAGCATTTT. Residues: CASSLSAVQPQHF.

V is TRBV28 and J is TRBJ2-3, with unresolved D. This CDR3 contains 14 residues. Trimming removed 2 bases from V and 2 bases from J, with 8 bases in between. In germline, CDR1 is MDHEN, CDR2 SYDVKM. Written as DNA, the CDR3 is TGTGCCAGCAGTTTAGGGTTTAACACAGATACGCAGTATTTT. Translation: CASSLGFNTDTQYF.

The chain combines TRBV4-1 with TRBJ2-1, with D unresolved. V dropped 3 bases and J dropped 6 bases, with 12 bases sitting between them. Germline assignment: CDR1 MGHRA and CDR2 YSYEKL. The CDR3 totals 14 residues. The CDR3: CASSQPTLSNEQFF. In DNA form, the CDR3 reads TGCGCCAGCAGCCAGCCGACCCTCAGCAATGAGCAGTTCTTC.

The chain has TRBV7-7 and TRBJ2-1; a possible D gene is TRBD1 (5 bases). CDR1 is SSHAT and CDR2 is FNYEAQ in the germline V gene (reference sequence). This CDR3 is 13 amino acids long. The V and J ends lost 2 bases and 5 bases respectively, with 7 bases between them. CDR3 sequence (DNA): TGTGCCAGCAGCTTAACGACAGACAATGAGCAGTTCTTC. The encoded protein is CASSLTTDNEQFF.

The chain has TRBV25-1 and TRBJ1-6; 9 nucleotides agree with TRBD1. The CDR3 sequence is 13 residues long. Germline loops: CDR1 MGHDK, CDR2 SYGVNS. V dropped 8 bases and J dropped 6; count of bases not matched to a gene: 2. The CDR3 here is CASAGQGNSPLHF. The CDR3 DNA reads TGTGCCAGCGCGGGACAGGGTAATTCACCCCTCCACTTT.

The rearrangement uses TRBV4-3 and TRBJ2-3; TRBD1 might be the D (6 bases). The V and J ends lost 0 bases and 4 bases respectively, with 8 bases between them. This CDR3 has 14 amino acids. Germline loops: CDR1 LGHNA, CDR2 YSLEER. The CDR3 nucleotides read TGCGCCAGCAGCCAAGACAGGGGTTCAGATACGCAGTATTTT. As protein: CASSQDRGSDTQYF.

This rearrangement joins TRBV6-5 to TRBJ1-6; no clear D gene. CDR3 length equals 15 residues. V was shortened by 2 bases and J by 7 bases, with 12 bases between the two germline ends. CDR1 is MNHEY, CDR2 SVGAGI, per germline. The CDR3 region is CASSYKVFRNSPLHF. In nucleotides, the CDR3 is TGTGCCAGCAGTTACAAAGTATTTAGGAATTCACCCCTCCACTTT.

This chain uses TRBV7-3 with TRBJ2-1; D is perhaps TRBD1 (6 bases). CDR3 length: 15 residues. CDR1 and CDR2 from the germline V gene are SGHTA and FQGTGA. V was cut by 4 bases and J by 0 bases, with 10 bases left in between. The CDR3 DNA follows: TGTGCCAGCAGCTCCACAGGGAACTCCTACAATGAGCAGTTCTTC. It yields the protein CASSSTGNSYNEQFF.

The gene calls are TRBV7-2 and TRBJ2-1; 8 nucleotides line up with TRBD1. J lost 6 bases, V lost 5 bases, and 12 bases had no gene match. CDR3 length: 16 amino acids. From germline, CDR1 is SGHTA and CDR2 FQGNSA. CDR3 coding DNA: TGTGCCAGCAGCCAACCGGGACAGGTCTCTTCCAATGAGCAGTTCTTC. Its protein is CASSQPGQVSSNEQFF.

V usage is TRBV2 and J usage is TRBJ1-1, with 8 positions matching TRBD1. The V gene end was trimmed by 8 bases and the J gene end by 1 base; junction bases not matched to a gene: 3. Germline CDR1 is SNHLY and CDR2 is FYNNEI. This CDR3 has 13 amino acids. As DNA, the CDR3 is TGTGCCAGCGGACAGGGCACGAACACTGAAGCTTTCTTT. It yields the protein CASGQGTNTEAFF.

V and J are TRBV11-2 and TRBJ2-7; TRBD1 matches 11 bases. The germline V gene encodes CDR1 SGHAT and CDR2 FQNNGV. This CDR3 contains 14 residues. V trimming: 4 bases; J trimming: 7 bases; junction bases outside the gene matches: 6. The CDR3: CASSSGQGADEQYF. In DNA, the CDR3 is TGTGCCAGCAGCTCCGGACAGGGGGCAGATGAGCAGTACTTC.

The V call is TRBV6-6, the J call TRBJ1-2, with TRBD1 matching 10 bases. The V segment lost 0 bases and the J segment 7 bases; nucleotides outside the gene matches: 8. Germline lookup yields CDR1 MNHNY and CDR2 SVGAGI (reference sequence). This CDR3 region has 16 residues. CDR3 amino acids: CASSYSDRGLRGGYTF. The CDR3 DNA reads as TGTGCCAGCAGTTACTCAGACAGGGGGCTTCGGGGTGGCTACACCTTC.

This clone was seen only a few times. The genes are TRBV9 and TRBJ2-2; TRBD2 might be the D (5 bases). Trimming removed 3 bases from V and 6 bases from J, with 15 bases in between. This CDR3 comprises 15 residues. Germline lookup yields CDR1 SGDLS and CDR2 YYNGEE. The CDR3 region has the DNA TGTGCCAGCAGCGAAGTGGCCCTAGCCTCCGGGGAGCTGTTTTTT. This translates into CASSEVALASGELFF. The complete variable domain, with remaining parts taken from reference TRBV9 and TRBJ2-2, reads DSGVTQTPKHLITATGQRVTLRCSPRSGDLSVYWYQQSLDQGLQFLIQYYNGEERAKGNILERFSAQQFPDLHSELNLSSLELGDSALYFCASSEVALASGELFFGEGSRLTVL.

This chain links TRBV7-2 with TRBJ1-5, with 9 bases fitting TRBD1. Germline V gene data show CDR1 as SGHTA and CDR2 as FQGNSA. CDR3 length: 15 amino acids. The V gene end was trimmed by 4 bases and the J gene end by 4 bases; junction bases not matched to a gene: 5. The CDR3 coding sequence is TGTGCCAGCAGCTCGGGACAGGGAGGGAATCAGCCCCAGCATTTT. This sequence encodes CASSSGQGGNQPQHF.

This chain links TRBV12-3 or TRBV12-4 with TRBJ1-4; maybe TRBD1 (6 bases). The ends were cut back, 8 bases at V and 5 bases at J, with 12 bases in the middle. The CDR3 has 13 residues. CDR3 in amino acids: CASVGQGNEKLFF. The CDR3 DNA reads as TGTGCCAGCGTCGGGCAGGGGAATGAAAAACTGTTTTTT.

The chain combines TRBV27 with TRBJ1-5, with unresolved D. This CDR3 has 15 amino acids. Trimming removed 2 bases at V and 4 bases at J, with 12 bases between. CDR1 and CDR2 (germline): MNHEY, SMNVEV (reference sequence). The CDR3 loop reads CASSLRAGGNQPQHF. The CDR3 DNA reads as TGTGCCAGCAGTTTAAGGGCAGGAGGGAATCAGCCCCAGCATTTT.

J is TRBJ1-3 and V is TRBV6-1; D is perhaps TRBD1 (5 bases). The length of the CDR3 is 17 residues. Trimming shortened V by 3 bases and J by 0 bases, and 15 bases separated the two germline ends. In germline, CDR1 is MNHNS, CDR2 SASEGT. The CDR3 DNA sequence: TGTGCCAGCAGTGACTTATGGGGCGTAATCTCTGGAAACACCATATATTTT. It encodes CASSDLWGVISGNTIYF.

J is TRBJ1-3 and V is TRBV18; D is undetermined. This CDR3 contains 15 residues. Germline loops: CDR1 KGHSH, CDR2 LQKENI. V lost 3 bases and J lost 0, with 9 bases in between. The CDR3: CASSPGRDSGNTIYF. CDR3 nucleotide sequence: TGTGCCAGCTCACCTGGACGGGACTCTGGAAACACCATATATTTT. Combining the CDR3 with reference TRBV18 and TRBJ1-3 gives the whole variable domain NAGVMQNPRHLVRRRGQEARLRCSPMKGHSHVYWYRQLPEEGLKFMVYLQKENIIDESGMPKERFSAEFPKEGPSILRIQQVVRGDSAAYFCASSPGRDSGNTIYFGEGSWLTVV.

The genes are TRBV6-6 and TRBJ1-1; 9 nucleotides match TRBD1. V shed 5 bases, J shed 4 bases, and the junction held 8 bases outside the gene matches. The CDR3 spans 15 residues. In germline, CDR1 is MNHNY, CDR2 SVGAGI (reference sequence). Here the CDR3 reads CASSLTGGVVTEAFF. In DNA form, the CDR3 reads TGTGCCAGCAGTCTGACAGGGGGTGTAGTCACTGAAGCTTTCTTT.

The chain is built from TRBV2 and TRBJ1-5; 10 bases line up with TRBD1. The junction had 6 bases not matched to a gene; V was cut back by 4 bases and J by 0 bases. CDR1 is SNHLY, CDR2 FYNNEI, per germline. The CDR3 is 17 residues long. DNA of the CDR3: TGTGCCAGCAGTGCTCAGGGACAGGGGTATAGCAATCAGCCCCAGCATTTT. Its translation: CASSAQGQGYSNQPQHF.